This T cell receptor (beta chain) was captured in a study of CD8 T cells in Susac syndrome. Study in general: When blood was collected, patients with Susac syndrome were therapy-naive, were taking corticosteroids, or were receiving intravenous immunoglobulin alone.

Germline V gives CDR1 PRHDT, CDR2 FYEKMQ (reference sequence). The CDR3 is 19 residues long. With 5 bases clipped from V and 3 bases from J, the junction kept 20 bases outside the gene matches. Random hexamers were used to reverse transcribe about 0.5 to 1 ug of RNA. Multiplex PCR with immunoSEQ amplified the TCR beta CDR3 across 54 Vbeta and 13 Jbeta. TCRdb re-derived calls from the immunoSEQ multiplex PCR reads in MiXCR, one entry per CDR3 protein. Seen here are tens of thousands of distinct CDR3 sequences, just over 90% observed once, and the top ten hold 0.52%. The rearrangement joins TRBV13 to TRBJ2-7; TRBD1 agrees at 9 bases. The sequence came from a human donor with Susac syndrome. The sequencing sample was made of CD4+ T cells from PBMCs. The CDR3 reads CASSPGTLPGTGTNYEQYF. Written as DNA, the CDR3 is TGTGCCAGCAGCCCCGGAACCCTTCCCGGGACAGGGACCAACTACGAGCAGTACTTC.